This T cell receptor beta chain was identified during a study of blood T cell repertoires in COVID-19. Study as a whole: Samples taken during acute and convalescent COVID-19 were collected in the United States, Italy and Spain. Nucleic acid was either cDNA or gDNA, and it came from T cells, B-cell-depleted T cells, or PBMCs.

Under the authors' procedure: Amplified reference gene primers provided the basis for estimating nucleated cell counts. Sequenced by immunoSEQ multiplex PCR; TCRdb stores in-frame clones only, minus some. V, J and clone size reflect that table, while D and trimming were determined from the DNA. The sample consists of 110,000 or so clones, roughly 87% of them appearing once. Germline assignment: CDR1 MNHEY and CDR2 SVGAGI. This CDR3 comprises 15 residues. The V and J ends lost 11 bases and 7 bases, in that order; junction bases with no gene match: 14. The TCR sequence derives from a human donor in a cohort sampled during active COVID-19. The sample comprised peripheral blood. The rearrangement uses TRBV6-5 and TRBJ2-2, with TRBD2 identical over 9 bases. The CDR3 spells CAGPLTSGKDGELFF. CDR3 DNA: TGTGCCGGCCCTCTGACTAGCGGTAAAGACGGGGAGCTGTTTTTT.